A selection of T cell receptor beta chains follows, all from one sample in a study of blood T cell repertoires in COVID-19. The protocol was immunoSEQ multiplex PCR, while the TCRdb copy is restricted to in-frame clones and leaves out a portion. The table shows 150,000 or so clones, with about 74% occurring only once. The sample taken for sequencing was peripheral blood. The receptors originated from a woman of 80 years or more with acute or convalescent COVID-19. CDR3s include the opening cysteine and the closing phenylalanine or tryptophan. Size tells how often a clone was seen (once, few, many) or the class of an expanded clone, and some rows leave it out.

V gene	clone size	CDR3 protein
TRBV19	-	CASSIGLAASTDTQYF
TRBV20-1	-	CSASGNTIYF
TRBV28	few	CASRRRETQYF
TRBV9	-	CASSVGGTGELFF
TRBV3-1/TRBV3-2	-	CASSQVVAVQETQYF
TRBV3-1/TRBV3-2	-	CASSLPTSGSGPDTQYF
TRBV28	-	CASSLLAGVGAGELFF
TRBV7-9	once	CASSLDLEHEKLFF
TRBV4-1	-	CASSQARRLSYEQYF
TRBV29-1	-	CSVESGLGGYEQYF
TRBV28	few	CASSLPVGQGRTEAFF
TRBV3-1/TRBV3-2	-	CASSQEGGDGNTIYF
TRBV15	once	CATSRGGHQGSNTQYF
TRBV29-1	-	CSATDREYGYTF
TRBV30	few	CAWSVIENTEAFF
TRBV20-1	-	CSASTVDFSRPQHF
TRBV28	-	CASSLVAGTANQPQHF
TRBV27	few	CASSLFRSSQETQYF
TRBV10-3	-	CAISERGQGGEKLFF
TRBV24-1	-	CATSDGRSSYNSPLHF
TRBV29-1	-	CSPPAGGGDQPQHF
TRBV10-1	-	CASSEFRAGGGDTQYF
TRBV21-1	-	CASSRTSGASETQYF
TRBV5-4	-	CASSWYDRLNTEAFF
TRBV7-9	-	CASSLGSGVNTGELFF